The 20 T cell receptor beta chains given below trace back to one sample, sequenced in a study of molecular identifiers for immune sequencing clone quantification. TCRdb re-called the PCR reads through MiXCR, storing one row per CDR3 protein. This sample has under 600,000 distinct CDR3 sequences, with around 25% found just once. The sequenced sample was naive CD8+ T cells from blood, with Jurkat cell RNA spiked in. Noted subset: FACS-sorted CD8+CD4-CCR7+CD45RA+ naive T cells. The receptors come from a human donor in good health. Some libraries in this study had Jurkat cell RNA spiked in.

Ten or more counts support this clonotype. The gene calls are TRBV27 and TRBJ1-5; D is unclear. Trimming removed 5 bases at V and 0 bases at J, with 11 bases between. Germline CDR1 is MNHEY and CDR2 is SMNVEV (reference sequence). The CDR3 length is 15 residues. The CDR3 DNA reads TGTGCCAGCAGTGAGTCCAGTAATAGCAATCAGCCCCAGCATTTT. It translates to CASSESSNSNQPQHF.

This clonotype was observed at least ten times. This chain connects TRBV7-9 to TRBJ2-2; D unclear. Trimming took 5 bases from V and 5 from J, leaving 15 bases between them. Germline loops: CDR1 SEHNR, CDR2 FQNEAQ (reference sequence). The CDR3 totals 15 residues. CDR3 DNA: TGTGCCAGCAGCCTACCAACCCAGAGTACCGGGGAGCTGTTTTTT. Residues: CASSLPTQSTGELFF.

This clonotype was recorded only once. A much larger clone is a single base away; this may be a read error. V and J are TRBV20-1 and TRBJ2-7; D not resolved. The CDR3 runs 14 residues. V was pared by 6 bases and J by 0 bases, with 15 bases between. From germline, CDR1 is DFQATT and CDR2 SNEGSKA (reference sequence). The DNA for the CDR3 is TGCAGTGCCTGTCCTTCAGAGAACTCCTACGAGCAGTACTTC. This encodes CSACPSENSYEQYF.

Concerning this clonotype itself: A much larger clone differs from this one at a single base, so this may be a read error. The chain carries TRBV28 and TRBJ1-1; D ambiguous. V was pared by 5 bases and J by 3 bases, with 13 bases between. The CDR3 is 14 amino acids. Germline V CDR1 and CDR2: MDHEN, SYDVKM. The DNA of the CDR3 is TGTGCCAGCAGTCCCCGGATGTTCGACACTGAAGCTTTCTTT. As protein: CASSPRMFDTEAFF.

This clonotype showed up just a few times. The chain uses TRBV7-9 and TRBJ2-7; TRBD1 aligns across 8 bases. V dropped 5 bases and J dropped 4; count of bases not matched to a gene: 10. The CDR3 sequence is 15 residues long. From germline, CDR1 is SEHNR and CDR2 FQNEAQ (reference sequence). The chain's CDR3 is CASSPPVDRDYEQYF. CDR3 bases: TGTGCCAGCAGCCCCCCCGTGGACAGGGATTACGAGCAGTACTTC.

This clonotype was seen a handful of times. This chain joins TRBV19 and TRBJ2-7; TRBD2 matches at 8 bases. The CDR3 totals 15 residues. Germline CDR1 is LNHDA and CDR2 is SQIVND (reference sequence). After removal of 3 bases from V and 2 bases from J, the junction contained 6 bases not matched to a gene. The CDR3 coding sequence is TGTGCCAGTAGTATGACGGGGGGGTACCCCTACGAGCAGTACTTC. Translation: CASSMTGGYPYEQYF.

This clonotype was detected a few times. The chain is built from TRBV20-1 and TRBJ2-7; 7 bases align to TRBD1. The CDR3 contains 15 residues. With 3 bases clipped from V and 5 bases from J, the junction kept 13 bases outside the gene matches. Per the germline V gene, CDR1 is DFQATT and CDR2 is SNEGSKA (reference sequence). The CDR3 reads CSARSTGSGKNEQYF. CDR3 in DNA: TGCAGTGCTAGGTCGACAGGGTCGGGTAAAAACGAGCAGTACTTC.

Ten or more counts support this clonotype. The chain employs TRBV6-5 and TRBJ2-7; perhaps TRBD2 as D (5 bases). The CDR3 is 13 residues long. Germline V gene sequence: CDR1 MNHEY, CDR2 SVGAGI. The V gene lost 4 bases and the J gene lost 2 bases, with 9 bases spanning the gap. The CDR3 is CASSLLGTYEQYF. In nucleotides, the CDR3 is TGTGCCAGCAGTTTACTAGGGACCTACGAGCAGTACTTC.

This clonotype was counted ten times or more. The V call is TRBV7-6, the J call TRBJ1-1; no clear D. CDR1 and CDR2 from the germline V gene are SGHVS and FNYEAQ. CDR3 length equals 15 residues. V lost 4 bases to trimming and J lost 3 bases, with 15 bases between them. CDR3 sequence: CASSSQSVGYTEAFF. Written as DNA, the CDR3 is TGTGCCAGCAGCTCCCAGTCCGTTGGGTACACTGAAGCTTTCTTT.

This clonotype was counted many times. The rearrangement joins TRBV30 to TRBJ2-5; D possibly uses TRBD1 or TRBD2 (5 bases each). With 4 bases removed from V and 3 bases from J, the gap between germline ends came to 18 bases. The CDR3 has 15 amino acids. Germline V lookup: CDR1 GTSNPN, CDR2 SVGIG (reference sequence). The CDR3 is CAWNRGRQEEETQYF. CDR3 bases: TGTGCCTGGAACCGGGGACGGCAGGAGGAAGAGACCCAGTACTTC.

This clonotype has ten or more counts. The chain links TRBV4-3 to TRBJ2-7, with 12 bases aligning to TRBD2. Germline trimming cut 4 bases from V and 5 bases from J; bases unmatched to any gene: 3. Looked up from germline, CDR1 is LGHNA and CDR2 is YSLEER. There are 14 residues in the CDR3. CDR3 sequence reads: CASSRGLAGHEQYF. As DNA, the CDR3 is TGCGCCAGCAGCCGTGGACTAGCGGGGCACGAGCAGTACTTC.

As regards this clonotype: At one end, the junction sequence differs from germline, possibly due to a read error. The gene calls are TRBV6-2 or TRBV6-3 and TRBJ2-7; D not resolved. The length of the CDR3 is 14 residues. Germline CDR1 is MNHEY and CDR2 is SVGEGT. CDR3 coding DNA: TGTGCCAGCAGTTACTGGGCAAGTGCCTACGCGCAGTACTTC. Amino acid sequence: CASSYWASAYAQYF.

V usage is TRBV15 and J usage is TRBJ2-7, with 10 nucleotides matching TRBD1. CDR1 is LNHNV and CDR2 is YYDKDF in the germline V gene (reference sequence). The V and J ends lost 0 bases and 5 bases, in that order; junction bases with no gene match: 4. This CDR3 is 15 amino acids long. CDR3 sequence reads: CATSRDGGTGDEQYF. CDR3 nucleotide sequence: TGTGCCACCAGCAGAGATGGAGGGACAGGGGACGAGCAGTACTTC.

This clonotype was observed a handful of times. CDR3 amino acids: CASTQDRPGQGDTEAFF. The CDR3 coding sequence is TGTGCCAGCACCCAAGACCGTCCGGGACAGGGAGACACTGAAGCTTTCTTT. This chain links TRBV7-8 with TRBJ1-1; 9 nucleotides align to TRBD1. The CDR3 has 17 amino acids. The germline V gene has CDR1 SGHVS and CDR2 FQNEAQ. After removal of 7 bases from V and 3 bases from J, the junction contained 15 bases not matched to a gene.

The chain uses TRBV6-2 or TRBV6-3 and TRBJ2-4, with 7 nucleotides matching TRBD2. Germline values: CDR1 MNHEY, CDR2 SVGEGT. The ends lost 0 bases at V and 1 base at J; junction bases unmatched: 3. The CDR3 contains 16 residues. The chain's CDR3 is CASSYSFSGAKNIQYF. CDR3 coding DNA: TGTGCCAGCAGTTACTCGTTTAGCGGGGCCAAAAACATTCAGTACTTC.

This clonotype was recorded a few times. The rearrangement joins TRBV6-1 to TRBJ2-7; 10 bases are shared with TRBD2. The CDR3 spans 15 residues. Trimming at V came to 2 bases and at J to 6 bases, leaving 7 bases not matched to a gene. The germline V gene has CDR1 MNHNS and CDR2 SASEGT. This CDR3 reads CASSESVSGRLEQYF. The CDR3 DNA sequence: TGTGCCAGCAGTGAATCTGTTAGCGGGAGGCTCGAGCAGTACTTC.

V gene TRBV5-4 combines with J gene TRBJ1-1; possible D gene TRBD1, 6 bases. V lost 2 bases to trimming and J lost 4 bases, with 12 bases between them. Germline lookup yields CDR1 SGHNT and CDR2 YYREEE (reference sequence). The CDR3 is 14 amino acids. DNA of the CDR3: TGTGCCAGCAGCTTATCGCAGGGGACCACTGAAGCTTTCTTT. Translated: CASSLSQGTTEAFF.

In regard to this clonotype: A single base separates this from a much larger clone, so it may be a read error. A read error is likely, as this CDR3 ends without the conserved phenylalanine or tryptophan. The chain has TRBV2 and TRBJ2-3; the match to TRBD2 covers 11 bases. The CDR3 extends over 16 amino acids. After removal of 2 bases from V and 5 bases from J, the junction contained 6 bases not matched to a gene. Germline CDR1 SNHLY, CDR2 FYNNEI. DNA of the CDR3: TGTGCCAGCAGTGAATCGCCGGGACTAGCGGAAGATACGCAGTATTTA. The encoded protein is CASSESPGLAEDTQYL.

For this clonotype: A far bigger clonotype differs at one base, so this is likely a read error. V is TRBV12-3 or TRBV12-4 and J is TRBJ1-1, with D tentatively TRBD1 (5 bases). The CDR3 extends over 12 amino acids. In nucleotides, the CDR3 is TGTGCCAGCAGTTTATGGGGCACTGAAACTTTCTTT. It yields the protein CASSLWGTETFF.

This clonotype has just a few counts. V is TRBV28 and J is TRBJ2-7, with 8 bases lining up with TRBD2. Germline CDR1 is MDHEN and CDR2 is SYDVKM. With 2 bases clipped from V and 6 bases from J, the junction kept 3 bases outside the gene matches. The CDR3 covers 13 residues. CDR3 sequence reads: CASSLTSGGEQYF. Here the CDR3 DNA reads TGTGCCAGCAGTTTAACTAGCGGAGGCGAGCAGTACTTC.